The TCR beta chain described here comes from a study of T cell repertoires in cytomegalovirus infection. Overall study context: Through public TCR beta signatures, both CMV infection and matching HLA type were indicated. General study results and limits: Public TCR beta family frequency separated CMV-and-HLA carriers, including in an independent cohort.

A single record per CDR3 protein comes from TCRdb applying MiXCR to the reads. Counted here are 310,000 or so distinct CDR3 sequences, around 9.1% occurring once; the ten biggest clones make up approximately 2.3%. As for this clonotype: Its cognate antigen is unknown.

Material for sequencing was PBMCs. The sequence came from a human donor in good health (CMV status not recorded). Some clones in this sample may be carry-over from other donors' samples.

The CDR3 nucleotides read TGTGCCAGCAGTACGGGACAGACTATATCCTACGAGCAGTACGTC. Amino acids: CASSTGQTISYEQYV. The genes are TRBV6-2 or TRBV6-3 and TRBJ2-7; 7 bases map to TRBD1. The CDR3 extends over 15 amino acids. V was clipped by 5 bases and J by 1 base; unmatched bases: 8. From germline, CDR1 is MNHEY and CDR2 SVGEGT.